This paragraph covers one TCR beta chain sequence. As yet, its antigen is unknown. Every donor provided around 9.5 milliliters of peripheral blood. The germline gives CDR1 SGHDT, CDR2 YYEEEE. The trim removed 1 base at V and 5 bases at J, leaving 4 bases unmatched. The CDR3 is 14 residues long. This record comes from a study of blood T cells in healthy people across ages. General study points: More naive CD4+ cells and higher diversity were found in long-lived than in aged donors. Older age coincided with a roughly linear decline in TCR beta diversity per million T cells.

Combining a sample-barcoded 5' primer with a J-beta primer mix, a second PCR ran for 7 to 11 cycles. Each cDNA molecule, via a template-switch adaptor with 12 random nucleotides, was tagged. TCRdb re-derived calls from the 5' RACE reads in MiXCR, one entry per CDR3 protein. The data hold about 1.6 million distinct CDR3 sequences, with around 35% observed a single time. Sequenced: blood. This chain connects TRBV5-6 to TRBJ2-3; 7 bases align to TRBD2. The clonotype comes from a woman in her 30s in good health. CDR3 sequence reads: CASSLTAGKDTQYF. CDR3 sequence (DNA): TGTGCCAGCAGCTTGACAGCGGGAAAAGATACGCAGTATTTT.